This T cell receptor beta chain was captured in a study of PD-1 blockade in mismatch repair-deficient tumors. For the study at large: Patients had about a dozen mismatch repair-deficient cancer types and were previously treated and progressing.

The assay was immunoSEQ multiplex PCR, and TCRdb's table has in-frame clones only and misses some. This sample has more than 15,000 clones, with 84% found just once. PCR or immunohistochemistry showed mismatch repair deficiency in every enrolled patient. The TCR-sequenced patients were a few responders to pembrolizumab. The length of the CDR3 is 13 residues. CDR1 and CDR2 from the germline V gene are MNHNS and SASEGT. V was pared by 1 base and J by 8 bases, with 11 bases between. To note about this clone: Its antigen is unknown.

Study-wide points: After pembrolizumab, tumor-resident clones rose rapidly, then generally contracted before radiologic responses.

This receptor was obtained from an adult with mismatch repair-deficient cancer. The chain uses TRBV6-1 and TRBJ1-2; D remains ambiguous. The sequences come from PBMCs, collected 4 weeks after starting pembrolizumab. CDR3 loop: CASSEGLRGGYTF. In DNA, the CDR3 is TGTGCCAGCAGTGAAGGCCTCCGCGGGGGCTACACCTTC.